This T cell receptor beta chain was recovered during a study of blood T cell repertoires in COVID-19. Study-wide context: From the United States, Italy and Spain came samples of acute and convalescent COVID-19. The cDNA or gDNA used as material had been derived from T cells, B-cell-depleted T cells, or PBMCs.

Here immunoSEQ multiplex PCR was the method, and the copy in TCRdb shows in-frame clones only, minus some. In the table there are 100,000 or so clones, 86% of which are singletons. Sequencing was done on a sample of peripheral blood. This TCR came from a man in his 60s with acute or convalescent COVID-19.

CDR3 DNA sequence: TGTGCCAGCAGTTCGACAGGAGGCGTCGGGGAGCTGTTTTTT. This sequence encodes CASSSTGGVGELFF. The chain couples TRBV6-2 or TRBV6-3 to TRBJ2-2; weak D call: TRBD1 (6 bases). Between the trimmed V and J ends, which lost 4 bases and 7 bases, there was a span of 13 bases. There are 14 residues in the CDR3. From germline, CDR1 is MNHEY and CDR2 SVGEGT.